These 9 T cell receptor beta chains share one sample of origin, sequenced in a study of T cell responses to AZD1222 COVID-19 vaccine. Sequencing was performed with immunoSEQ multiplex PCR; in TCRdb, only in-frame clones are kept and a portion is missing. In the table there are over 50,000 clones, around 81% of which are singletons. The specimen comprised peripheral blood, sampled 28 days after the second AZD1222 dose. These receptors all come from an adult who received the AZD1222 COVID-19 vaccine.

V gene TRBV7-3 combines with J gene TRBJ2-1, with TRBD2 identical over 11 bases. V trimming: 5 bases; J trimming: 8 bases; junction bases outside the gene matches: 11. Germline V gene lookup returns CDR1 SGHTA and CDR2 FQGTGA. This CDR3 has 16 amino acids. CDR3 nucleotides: TGTGCCAGCAGCCCCTATAGCGGGAGGGCCACCGATGAGCAGTTCTTC. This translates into CASSPYSGRATDEQFF.

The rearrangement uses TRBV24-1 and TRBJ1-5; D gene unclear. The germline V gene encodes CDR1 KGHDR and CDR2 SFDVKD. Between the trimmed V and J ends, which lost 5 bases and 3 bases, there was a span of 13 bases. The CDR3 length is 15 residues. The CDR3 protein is CATSGSGRSNQPQHF. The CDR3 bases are TGTGCCACCAGTGGGTCAGGCCGATCCAATCAGCCCCAGCATTTT.

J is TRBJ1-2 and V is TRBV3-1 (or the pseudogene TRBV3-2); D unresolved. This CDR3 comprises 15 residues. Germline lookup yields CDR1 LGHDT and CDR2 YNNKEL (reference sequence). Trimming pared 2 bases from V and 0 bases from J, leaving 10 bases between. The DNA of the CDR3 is TGTGCCAGCAGCCAACGGGTTCCAGCTAACTATGGCTACACCTTC. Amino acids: CASSQRVPANYGYTF.

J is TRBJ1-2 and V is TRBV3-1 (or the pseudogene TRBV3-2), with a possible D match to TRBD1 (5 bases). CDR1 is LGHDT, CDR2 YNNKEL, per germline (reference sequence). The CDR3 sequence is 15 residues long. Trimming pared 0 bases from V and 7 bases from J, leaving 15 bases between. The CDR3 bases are TGTGCCAGCAGCCAAGAGGGAGGGGTGGTTGGTGGCTACACCTTC. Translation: CASSQEGGVVGGYTF.

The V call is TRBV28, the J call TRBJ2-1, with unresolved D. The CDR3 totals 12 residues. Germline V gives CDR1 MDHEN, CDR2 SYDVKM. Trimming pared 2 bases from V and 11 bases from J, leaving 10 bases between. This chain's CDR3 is CASSLQRRKQFF. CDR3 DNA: TGTGCCAGCAGTTTACAAAGACGGAAGCAGTTCTTC.

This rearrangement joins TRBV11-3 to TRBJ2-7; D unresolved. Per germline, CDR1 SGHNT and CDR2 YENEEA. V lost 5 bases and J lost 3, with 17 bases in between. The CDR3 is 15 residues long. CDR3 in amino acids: CASSPRHDPLYEQYF. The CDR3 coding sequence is TGTGCCAGCAGCCCCAGACACGATCCCCTCTACGAGCAGTACTTC.

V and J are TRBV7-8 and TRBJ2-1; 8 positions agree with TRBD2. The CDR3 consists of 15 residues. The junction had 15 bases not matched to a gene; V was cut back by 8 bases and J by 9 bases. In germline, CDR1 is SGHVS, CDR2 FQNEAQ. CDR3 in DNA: TGTGCCAGCCAACTGGACACTAGCGGAGGCGCTGAGCAGTTCTTC. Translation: CASQLDTSGGAEQFF.

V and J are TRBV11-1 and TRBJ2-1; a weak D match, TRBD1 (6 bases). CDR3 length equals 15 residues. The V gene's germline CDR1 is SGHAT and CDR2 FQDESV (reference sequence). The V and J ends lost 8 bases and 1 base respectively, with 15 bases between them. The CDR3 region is CASGEQGFSYNEQFF. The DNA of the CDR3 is TGTGCCAGCGGCGAACAGGGTTTTTCCTACAATGAGCAGTTCTTC.

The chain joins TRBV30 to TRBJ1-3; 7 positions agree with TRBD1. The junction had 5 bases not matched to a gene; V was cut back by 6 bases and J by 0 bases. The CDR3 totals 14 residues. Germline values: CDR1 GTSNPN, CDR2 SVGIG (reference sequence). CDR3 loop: CACNSGGSGNTIYF. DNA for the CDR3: TGTGCCTGTAACTCAGGGGGCTCTGGAAACACCATATATTTT.